This TCR beta chain was sequenced in a study of early T cells in non-severe SARS-CoV-2 infection. The overall study: With bulk RNA from unsorted whole blood as input, sequencing yielded unpaired chains. Points from the study as a whole: Database matching using VDJdb favored anti-spike CD8 responses, with private and CD4 specificities left missing.

V trimming: 4 bases; J trimming: 2 bases; junction bases outside the gene matches: 7. The CDR3 runs to 15 residues. Germline V gene sequence: CDR1 SEHNR, CDR2 FQNEAQ (reference sequence). A note on this clonotype: Its antigen is undetermined.

Individually, cDNA molecules had unique molecular identifiers attached to them. MiXCR, run by TCRdb on the 5' RACE reads, gives a single entry per CDR3 protein. The sample has roughly 40,000 distinct CDR3 sequences, 5% to 6.5% seen once. The sequence was obtained from an adult who was a healthcare worker with PCR-confirmed SARS-CoV-2 infection or an uninfected control (not recorded which). The rearrangement uses TRBV7-9 and TRBJ2-5; 7 positions agree with TRBD1. Source: whole blood, taken at baseline. The DNA of the CDR3 is TGTGCCAGCAGCTCAATCAAGACAGGGCAAGAGACCCAGTACTTC. Translation: CASSSIKTGQETQYF. Supplemented by reference TRBV7-9 and TRBJ2-5, the full variable domain reads DTGVSQNPRHKITKRGQNVTFRCDPISEHNRLYWYRQTLGQGPEFLTYFQNEAQLEKSRLLSDRFSAERPKGSFSTLEIQRTEQGDSAMYLCASSSIKTGQETQYFGPGTRLLVL.